This passage covers 24 T cell receptor beta chains from one sample sequenced in a study of CD8 T cells in ankylosing spondylitis. Findings and limits, study-wide: Seemingly distinctive of ankylosing spondylitis blood was a TCR beta motif formed by eight highly homologous variants.

TCRdb reprocessed the 5' RACE reads via MiXCR and lists one record per CDR3 protein. This table has under 450,000 distinct CDR3 sequences, 17% appearing once. Their target antigens are unknown. Material for sequencing was blood, either unsorted or a sorted T cell fraction (not recorded which). The receptors come from a male donor with ankylosing spondylitis.

For this clonotype: A read error may account for a junction end that differs from germline. The chain carries TRBV12-3 or TRBV12-4 and TRBJ1-4; D gene uncertain. The CDR3 sequence is 19 residues long. DNA for the CDR3: TGTACCAGCAGTTTAAACATCTTCGGTCAGTCTGCAACTAATGAAAAACTGTTTTTT. This codes for CTSSLNIFGQSATNEKLFF.

This clonotype was observed at least ten times. V gene TRBV4-1 combines with J gene TRBJ1-5; 9 bases agree with TRBD1. The CDR3 totals 15 residues. Germline V gene data show CDR1 as MGHRA and CDR2 as YSYEKL. The J segment lost 4 bases and the V segment lost 4 bases, leaving 5 bases of the junction unmatched. Written as DNA, the CDR3 is TGCGCCAGCAGCCCCCGCGACAGGGGGAATCAGCCCCAGCATTTT. It encodes CASSPRDRGNQPQHF.

CDR3 residues: CASSFARGLFNYNEQFF. In nucleotides, the CDR3 is TGTGCCAGCAGTTTTGCCAGGGGGCTGTTTAATTACAATGAGCAGTTCTTC. The chain employs TRBV28 and TRBJ2-1, with 8 nucleotides matching TRBD1. CDR3 length equals 17 residues. Trimming cost V 3 bases and J 4 bases; bases outside gene matches: 11. Germline CDR1 is MDHEN and CDR2 is SYDVKM.

In its sample, this clonotype was seen a few times. V gene TRBV24-1 combines with J gene TRBJ2-5; 11 bases map to TRBD2. After removal of 6 bases from V and 2 bases from J, the junction contained 1 base not matched to a gene. The germline gives CDR1 KGHDR, CDR2 SFDVKD. The CDR3 runs to 14 residues. DNA for the CDR3: TGTGCCACCAGTCCTAGCGGGGGGCAAGAGACCCAGTACTTC. Translated: CATSPSGGQETQYF.

The table lists this clonotype with many counts. The chain carries TRBV5-1 and TRBJ2-1; 11 nucleotides line up with TRBD2. Trimming took 1 base from V and 5 from J; bases not matched to a gene: 2. Germline CDR1 is SGHRS and CDR2 is YFSETQ. CDR3 length equals 15 residues. CDR3: CASSLTSGGNNEQFF. The CDR3 DNA follows: TGCGCCAGCAGCTTGACTAGCGGGGGTAACAATGAGCAGTTCTTC.

Ten or more counts support this clonotype. The chain links TRBV6-1 to TRBJ1-5; no firm D call. The CDR3 covers 15 residues. Germline CDR1 is MNHNS and CDR2 is SASEGT. With 6 bases removed from V and 0 bases from J, the gap between germline ends came to 12 bases. The CDR3, as DNA: TGTGCCAGCAGATCAGGACGGAATAGCAATCAGCCCCAGCATTTT. Translation: CASRSGRNSNQPQHF.

This clonotype occurred many times. V usage is TRBV20-1 and J usage is TRBJ2-3; 10 positions match TRBD2. The V gene end was trimmed by 6 bases and the J gene end by 1 base; junction bases not matched to a gene: 4. Germline V gene sequence: CDR1 DFQATT, CDR2 SNEGSKA (reference sequence). The CDR3 runs to 14 residues. CDR3 residues: CSAGLAGGTDTQYF. The CDR3 region has the DNA TGCAGTGCCGGTCTAGCGGGGGGCACAGATACGCAGTATTTT.

This chain uses TRBV7-2 with TRBJ2-1; either TRBD1 or TRBD2 may fit D (5 bases each). From germline, CDR1 is SGHTA and CDR2 FQGNSA. V was trimmed by 5 bases and J by 7 bases, leaving 18 bases between them. The CDR3 length is 15 residues. The CDR3 region has the DNA TGTGCCAGCAGCCCCGGCAGGGAGCGGTTAAATGAGCAGTTCTTC. Its protein product is CASSPGRERLNEQFF.

This clonotype was counted between two and nine times. The chain couples TRBV20-1 to TRBJ2-3, with D possibly matching TRBD1 (6 bases). This CDR3 is built from 15 residues. Trimming cost V 6 bases and J 2 bases, with 18 bases left between them. CDR1 and CDR2 (germline): DFQATT, SNEGSKA (reference sequence). CDR3 coding DNA: TGCAGTGCCCCTGGGGGCTTAACGACCACAGATACGCAGTATTTT. It specifies CSAPGGLTTTDTQYF.

This chain joins TRBV21-1 and TRBJ1-1; the table calls TRBD1, which could not be checked here. TRBV21-1 is noted as a pseudogene. The CDR3 spans 17 residues. DNA for the CDR3: TGTGCCAGCAGCAAAGCGCTCTGGGACACTCAGGACACTGAAGCTTTCTTT. Translation: CASSKALWDTQDTEAFF.

This clonotype was found a few times. V usage is TRBV20-1 and J usage is TRBJ2-2; no clear D. The germline V and J ends were trimmed by 5 bases and 4 bases, with 11 bases remaining between them. Germline CDR1 and CDR2: DFQATT and SNEGSKA (reference sequence). The CDR3 length is 13 residues. In DNA, the CDR3 is TGCAGTGCTCAGGTCAAACCCACCGGGGAGCTGTTTTTT. Translation: CSAQVKPTGELFF.

This sequence joins TRBV29-1 and TRBJ2-1; the D gene is possibly TRBD1 (5 bases). V lost 7 bases and J lost 10, with 14 bases in between. Looked up from germline, CDR1 is SQVTM and CDR2 is ANQGSEA. The CDR3 is 11 residues long. The chain's CDR3 is CSGISRVEQFF. CDR3 bases: TGCAGCGGCATTTCCAGGGTGGAGCAGTTCTTC.

This chain uses TRBV20-1 with TRBJ1-1; D possibly corresponds to TRBD1 (5 bases). Germline assignment: CDR1 DFQATT and CDR2 SNEGSKA (reference sequence). With 4 bases removed from V and 1 base from J, the gap between germline ends came to 10 bases. CDR3 length equals 13 residues. CDR3 loop: CSATRQRNTEAFF. As DNA, the CDR3 is TGCAGTGCTACCCGACAGAGGAACACTGAAGCTTTCTTT.

This clonotype was counted between two and nine times. CDR3 loop: CAWSVNRDTEAFF. Here the CDR3 DNA reads TGTGCCTGGAGTGTAAATCGAGACACTGAAGCTTTCTTT. V gene TRBV30 combines with J gene TRBJ1-1; D is undetermined. Trimming took off 0 bases at V and 3 bases at J, with 8 bases between the two ends. CDR1 GTSNPN and CDR2 SVGIG come from the germline V gene (reference sequence). The CDR3 consists of 13 residues.

This chain connects TRBV10-3 to TRBJ2-2, with a tentative D call TRBD1 (5 bases). V was pared by 10 bases and J by 4 bases, with 19 bases between. CDR1 ENHRY and CDR2 SYGVKD come from the germline V gene. This CDR3 spans 15 amino acids. DNA for the CDR3: TGTGCCACCAAAGGCGAAGGGGCCCCCACCGGGGAGCTGTTTTTT. Its protein product is CATKGEGAPTGELFF.

The chain recombines TRBV6-1 with TRBJ1-4; 9 bases map to TRBD1. J lost 7 bases, V lost 7 bases, and 10 bases had no gene match. CDR3 length equals 15 residues. The germline V gene has CDR1 MNHNS and CDR2 SASEGT. CDR3 nucleotide sequence: TGTGCCAGCACCCGTAAACAGGGGGCAAGTGAAAAACTGTTTTTT. It yields the protein CASTRKQGASEKLFF.

This clonotype was detected a few times. The CDR3 coding sequence is TGCGCCAGCAGCTTGGCCGGGCAGGGCCAGCGCTACACCTTC. Protein sequence: CASSLAGQGQRYTF. The V and J genes are TRBV5-1 and TRBJ1-2, with D perhaps TRBD1 (5 bases). The CDR3 has 14 residues. The germline V gene has CDR1 SGHRS and CDR2 YFSETQ. V lost 0 bases and J 9 bases, leaving 15 bases between the germline ends.

This clonotype was counted a few times. The chain couples TRBV3-1 to TRBJ2-7; no definite D call. This CDR3 has 13 amino acids. Germline lookup yields CDR1 LGHDT and CDR2 YNNKEL (reference sequence). The ends were cut back, 0 bases at V and 4 bases at J, with 7 bases in the middle. In nucleotides, the CDR3 is TGTGCCAGCAGCCAAGATTTGAGTTACGAGCAGTACTTC. Translated, it gives CASSQDLSYEQYF.

The sample holds many counts of this clonotype. This sequence joins TRBV5-1 and TRBJ1-1; no reliable D call. Germline CDR1 is SGHRS and CDR2 is YFSETQ. The germline V and J ends were trimmed by 2 bases and 0 bases, with 8 bases remaining between them. The CDR3 is 14 amino acids. In DNA, the CDR3 is TGCGCCAGCAGCTTAGGACCGATGAACACTGAAGCTTTCTTT. Its protein product is CASSLGPMNTEAFF. The full variable domain, rest sourced from reference TRBV5-1 and TRBJ1-1, is KAGVTQTPRYLIKTRGQQVTLSCSPISGHRSVSWYQQTPGQGLQFLFEYFSETQRNKGNFPGRFSGRQFSNSRSEMNVSTLELGDSALYLCASSLGPMNTEAFFGQGTRLTVV.

This clonotype was picked up a small number of times. The J gene is TRBJ1-5, the V gene TRBV18, with D perhaps TRBD1 (6 bases). Trimming left V 2 bases short and J 6 bases short, with 14 bases between. The germline V gene has CDR1 KGHSH and CDR2 LQKENI. The CDR3 loop spans 15 amino acids. CDR3 residues: CASSPDRMGGQPQHF. Here the CDR3 DNA reads TGTGCCAGCTCACCAGACAGGATGGGGGGTCAGCCCCAGCATTTT.

This clonotype was detected many times. The chain is built from TRBV3-1 and TRBJ2-3; 7 bases map to TRBD2. The CDR3 runs 15 residues. Germline V CDR1 and CDR2: LGHDT, YNNKEL (reference sequence). V trimming: 3 bases; J trimming: 3 bases; junction bases outside the gene matches: 6. In nucleotides, the CDR3 is TGTGCCAGCAGCCACGAGCGGGGAAGGACAGATACGCAGTATTTT. This sequence encodes CASSHERGRTDTQYF.

This chain connects TRBV5-1 to TRBJ2-7; D is undetermined. This CDR3 spans 14 amino acids. Trimming took 3 bases from V and 4 from J, leaving 14 bases between them. The germline gives CDR1 SGHRS, CDR2 YFSETQ. In nucleotides, the CDR3 is TGCGCCAGCAGCTATGCTCCGGCAGTATACGAGCAGTACTTC. This gives the protein CASSYAPAVYEQYF.

In its sample, this clonotype was seen a few times. The chain links TRBV29-1 to TRBJ2-7, with TRBD2 matching over 8 bases. J gave up 7 bases and V 6 bases, and 14 bases lay outside the gene matches. Germline-derived CDR1 and CDR2 are SQVTM and ANQGSEA. The CDR3 has 14 residues. The CDR3, as DNA: TGCAGCGTGGTACTAGACGGGACTAGAAGGGAGCAGTACTTC. This translates into CSVVLDGTRREQYF.

This clonotype was seen a handful of times. Written as DNA, the CDR3 is TGTGCCAGCAGCTTCGCGACCGATTATAGCACAGATACGCAGTATTTT. Translated: CASSFATDYSTDTQYF. The J gene is TRBJ2-3, the V gene TRBV7-3; D is undetermined. V was trimmed by 3 bases and J by 0 bases, leaving 13 bases between them. The germline gives CDR1 SGHTA, CDR2 FQGTGA. The CDR3 has 16 residues.